This is a list of T cell receptor beta chains from one sample in a study of T cell responses to AZD1222 COVID-19 vaccine. Generated by immunoSEQ multiplex PCR, the TCRdb table keeps only in-frame clones and is missing some. Here the sample spans more than 95,000 clones, 75% to 90% being singletons. The source was peripheral blood, collected on day 0 of AZD1222 vaccination. These receptors were taken from an adult in good health. The CDR3 runs from the conserved cysteine through the conserved F or W. The order of the fields is CDR3 protein, CDR3 DNA, clone size, D gene, J gene, V gene, CDR3 length. A D gene is named only where the DNA matches it firmly. Clone size is shown for a subset of rows, as once, few, many or a class of expanded clone.

CDR3: CASSLGWGGELFF
DNA: TGTGCCAGCAGCTTAGGATGGGGCGGGGAGCTGTTTTTT
size: .
D: .
J: TRBJ2-2
V: TRBV11-2
length: 13

CDR3: CASSPMGGGTQYF
DNA: TGTGCCAGCAGCCCCATGGGGGGCGGTACGCAGTATTTT
size: .
D: .
J: TRBJ2-3
V: TRBV7-2
length: 13

CDR3: CASSLDHEQYF
DNA: TGTGCCAGCAGCCTGGATCACGAGCAGTACTTC
size: .
D: .
J: TRBJ2-7
V: TRBV5-4
length: 11

CDR3: CASSLGGPGADTQYF
DNA: TGTGCCAGCAGCTTGGGGGGACCCGGGGCAGATACGCAGTATTTT
size: .
D: .
J: TRBJ2-3
V: TRBV5-8
length: 15

CDR3: CASSATPGHGYTF
DNA: TGCGCCAGCAGCGCGACACCGGGGCATGGCTACACCTTC
size: .
D: .
J: TRBJ1-2
V: TRBV10-1
length: 13

CDR3: CARSFTSGQGYTNEKLFF
DNA: TGTGCCAGAAGCTTCACCTCGGGACAGGGGTATACTAATGAAAAACTGTTTTTT
size: .
D: TRBD1
J: TRBJ1-4
V: TRBV5-3
length: 18

CDR3: CSVDLRHTTNEKLFF
DNA: TGCAGCGTAGACCTCCGGCACACAACTAATGAAAAACTGTTTTTT
size: few
D: .
J: TRBJ1-4
V: TRBV29-1
length: 15

CDR3: CASSQSTPSYEQYF
DNA: TGCGCCAGCAGTCAATCAACCCCCTCCTACGAGCAGTACTTC
size: .
D: .
J: TRBJ2-7
V: TRBV23-1
length: 14

CDR3: CASSLTSPYNEQFF
DNA: TGTGCCAGCAGCTTAACTAGTCCCTACAATGAGCAGTTCTTC
size: .
D: .
J: TRBJ2-1
V: TRBV7-9
length: 14

CDR3: CASSPHVGFNQPQHF
DNA: TGTGCCAGTAGCCCCCATGTCGGGTTTAATCAGCCCCAGCATTTT
size: .
D: .
J: TRBJ1-5
V: TRBV19
length: 15

CDR3: CASSFRGTNTEAFF
DNA: TGTGCCAGCAGCTTCAGGGGCACGAACACTGAAGCTTTCTTT
size: .
D: .
J: TRBJ1-1
V: TRBV11-3
length: 14

CDR3: CASSSRTSGGTDTQYF
DNA: TGTGCCAGCAGCTCAAGGACTAGCGGAGGCACAGATACGCAGTATTTT
size: .
D: TRBD2
J: TRBJ2-3
V: TRBV5-4
length: 16

CDR3: CASSLEGAKQETQYF
DNA: TGTGCCAGCAGCTTGGAGGGGGCCAAACAAGAGACCCAGTACTTC
size: once
D: TRBD1
J: TRBJ2-5
V: TRBV5-8
length: 15

CDR3: CASSVGADPAPYGYTF
DNA: TGTGCCAGCAGCGTAGGGGCAGACCCTGCACCTTATGGCTACACCTTC
size: .
D: .
J: TRBJ1-2
V: TRBV9
length: 16

CDR3: CASSIDLGGGDDTGELFF
DNA: TGTGCCAGTAGTATAGATCTGGGCGGGGGCGACGACACCGGGGAGCTGTTTTTT
size: once
D: .
J: TRBJ2-2
V: TRBV19
length: 18

CDR3: CASSLLQVLGTEQFF
DNA: TGTGCCAGCTCACTTCTGCAGGTATTGGGGACTGAGCAGTTCTTC
size: .
D: .
J: TRBJ2-1
V: TRBV18
length: 15

CDR3: CASSLRRSPTYNEQFF
DNA: TGTGCCAGCAGCTTGAGACGAAGTCCTACCTACAATGAGCAGTTCTTC
size: .
D: .
J: TRBJ2-1
V: TRBV7-8
length: 16

CDR3: CASSRQGSSGYTF
DNA: TGTGCCAGCAGCAGACAGGGTTCGAGTGGCTACACCTTC
size: once
D: TRBD1
J: TRBJ1-2
V: TRBV6-5
length: 13

CDR3: CAWEQGPNQPQHF
DNA: TGTGCCTGGGAACAGGGACCCAATCAGCCCCAGCATTTT
size: .
D: .
J: TRBJ1-5
V: TRBV30
length: 13

CDR3: CASSQGPGRYSTDTQYF
DNA: TGCGCCAGCAGCCAAGGTCCAGGGCGATATAGCACAGATACGCAGTATTTT
size: .
D: .
J: TRBJ2-3
V: TRBV4-3
length: 17

CDR3: CASSYSKVQGDYEQYF
DNA: TGTGCCAGCAGTTACTCGAAGGTACAGGGCGATTACGAGCAGTACTTC
size: .
D: .
J: TRBJ2-7
V: TRBV6-5
length: 16

CDR3: CASSQVAVGYEQYF
DNA: TGTGCCAGCAGCCAAGTAGCGGTCGGCTACGAGCAGTACTTC
size: .
D: .
J: TRBJ2-7
V: TRBV4-2
length: 14

CDR3: CASSHTRQGAAFF
DNA: TGTGCCAGCAGCCATACCAGGCAGGGGGCCGCTTTCTTT
size: .
D: TRBD1
J: TRBJ1-1
V: TRBV11-2
length: 13

CDR3: CASRTGTSYNSPLHF
DNA: TGTGCCAGCAGGACAGGGACTTCCTATAATTCACCCCTCCACTTT
size: .
D: TRBD1
J: TRBJ1-6
V: TRBV11-1
length: 15

CDR3: CASSSPPSSYNEQFF
DNA: TGTGCCAGCAGCTCGCCGCCGAGCTCCTACAATGAGCAGTTCTTC
size: .
D: .
J: TRBJ2-1
V: TRBV11-3
length: 15

CDR3: CASSYDLGAYEQYF
DNA: TGTGCCAGCAGTTACGACCTCGGTGCCTACGAGCAGTACTTC
size: .
D: .
J: TRBJ2-7
V: TRBV6-5
length: 14

CDR3: CSANDRGSSYEQYF
DNA: TGCAGTGCTAATGATCGGGGTAGCTCCTACGAGCAGTACTTC
size: .
D: .
J: TRBJ2-7
V: TRBV20-1
length: 14

CDR3: CASSLIIQPQHF
DNA: TGTGCCAGCAGTTTAATCATTCAGCCCCAGCATTTT
size: few
D: .
J: TRBJ1-5
V: TRBV28
length: 12

CDR3: CASSRIGDYGYTF
DNA: TGTGCCAGCAGCCGGATAGGGGACTATGGCTACACCTTC
size: .
D: .
J: TRBJ1-2
V: TRBV7-6
length: 13

CDR3: CASWRLGGTGELFF
DNA: TGTGCCAGCTGGAGACTGGGGGGAACCGGGGAGCTGTTTTTT
size: .
D: .
J: TRBJ2-2
V: TRBV2
length: 14

CDR3: CASSLGRAGVNEKLFF
DNA: TGCGCCAGCAGCTTGGGAAGGGCAGGAGTTAATGAAAAACTGTTTTTT
size: once
D: .
J: TRBJ1-4
V: TRBV5-1
length: 16

CDR3: CATSGRGDRPYEQYF
DNA: TGTGCCACCAGTGGGAGGGGCGACAGACCCTACGAGCAGTACTTC
size: .
D: .
J: TRBJ2-7
V: TRBV24-1
length: 15

CDR3: CASSPGTTGNNQPQHF
DNA: TGTGCCAGCAGCCCGGGGACCACAGGGAACAATCAGCCCCAGCATTTT
size: few
D: .
J: TRBJ1-5
V: TRBV7-9
length: 16

CDR3: CASSLAHTGVEKLFF
DNA: TGTGCCAGCAGCTTAGCGCATACAGGGGTTGAAAAACTGTTTTTT
size: .
D: TRBD1
J: TRBJ1-4
V: TRBV7-2
length: 15

CDR3: CATSRGLAGTHSYEQYF
DNA: TGTGCCACCAGCAGGGGACTAGCGGGGACCCACTCCTACGAGCAGTACTTC
size: .
D: TRBD2
J: TRBJ2-7
V: TRBV15
length: 17

CDR3: CASSSSGIWYNEQFF
DNA: TGTGCCAGCAGCTCGTCAGGGATATGGTACAATGAGCAGTTCTTC
size: .
D: .
J: TRBJ2-1
V: TRBV9
length: 15

CDR3: CASSDPASGRSGELFF
DNA: TGTGCCAGCAGTGATCCGGCTAGCGGGAGGTCCGGGGAGCTGTTTTTT
size: .
D: TRBD2
J: TRBJ2-2
V: TRBV25-1
length: 16

CDR3: CASQGDYPSTDTQYF
DNA: TGCGCCAGCCAGGGGGACTATCCTAGCACAGATACGCAGTATTTT
size: .
D: .
J: TRBJ2-3
V: TRBV4-1
length: 15

CDR3: CASSGLAGAFGDTQYF
DNA: TGTGCCAGCAGCGGTCTCGCGGGGGCCTTCGGAGATACGCAGTATTTT
size: .
D: .
J: TRBJ2-3
V: TRBV5-6
length: 16

CDR3: CASSLHRGRNTDTQYF
DNA: TGCGCCAGCAGCTTGCACAGGGGGCGGAACACAGATACGCAGTATTTT
size: .
D: TRBD1
J: TRBJ2-3
V: TRBV5-1
length: 16

CDR3: CAWSDGSVESNQPQHF
DNA: TGTGCCTGGAGTGACGGTTCCGTCGAGAGCAATCAGCCCCAGCATTTT
size: .
D: .
J: TRBJ1-5
V: TRBV30
length: 16

CDR3: CASKGGNQPQHF
DNA: TGTGCCAGTAAGGGTGGGAATCAGCCCCAGCATTTT
size: .
D: .
J: TRBJ1-5
V: TRBV19
length: 12

CDR3: CASSIARGVTDTQYF
DNA: TGTGCCAGTAGTATAGCGAGGGGAGTGACAGATACGCAGTATTTT
size: .
D: .
J: TRBJ2-3
V: TRBV19
length: 15

CDR3: CSGWTGTDTQYF
DNA: TGCAGCGGCTGGACAGGGACAGATACGCAGTATTTT
size: .
D: TRBD1
J: TRBJ2-3
V: TRBV29-1
length: 12

CDR3: CASRSVGSRSYNEQFF
DNA: TGTGCCAGCAGAAGTGTGGGGTCAAGGTCCTACAATGAGCAGTTCTTC
size: .
D: .
J: TRBJ2-1
V: TRBV2
length: 16

CDR3: CARGGTSGMFF
DNA: TGTGCCAGGGGAGGGACTAGCGGGATGTTCTTC
size: .
D: TRBD2
J: TRBJ2-1
V: TRBV2
length: 11

CDR3: CATSRDIAGGDTEAFF
DNA: TGTGCCACCAGCAGAGATATTGCAGGGGGTGACACTGAAGCTTTCTTT
size: .
D: TRBD1
J: TRBJ1-1
V: TRBV15
length: 16

CDR3: CASSLSGNYGYTF
DNA: TGTGCCAGCAGTTTGTCAGGGAACTATGGCTACACCTTC
size: .
D: .
J: TRBJ1-2
V: TRBV12-3/TRBV12-4
length: 13

CDR3: CASSHLENNEQFF
DNA: TGCGCCAGCAGCCACTTAGAAAACAATGAGCAGTTCTTC
size: .
D: .
J: TRBJ2-1
V: TRBV4-3
length: 13

CDR3: CASTLSSRLIRTDTQYF
DNA: TGTGCCAGCACCTTATCCTCTCGACTGATACGCACAGATACGCAGTATTTT
size: .
D: .
J: TRBJ2-3
V: TRBV27
length: 17

CDR3: CAIKGNGKSYNEQFF
DNA: TGTGCCATCAAGGGGAACGGGAAATCCTACAATGAGCAGTTCTTC
size: .
D: .
J: TRBJ2-1
V: TRBV2
length: 15

CDR3: CASSLGPYEGGEKLFF
DNA: TGCGCCAGCAGCTTGGGACCCTATGAGGGGGGCGAAAAACTGTTTTTT
size: .
D: .
J: TRBJ1-4
V: TRBV5-1
length: 16